This TCR beta chain was sequenced during a study of blood T cell repertoires in COVID-19. Whole-study context: Whether acute or convalescent, the COVID-19 samples came from the United States, Italy and Spain. Sample material is recorded as cDNA or gDNA derived from T cells, B-cell-depleted T cells, or PBMCs.

Trimming cost V 4 bases and J 8 bases, with 18 bases left between them. The germline gives CDR1 SGDLS, CDR2 YYNGEE. The CDR3 is 14 residues long. In the original analysis: Estimation of nucleated cell counts relied on the amplification of reference gene primers. Sequenced by immunoSEQ multiplex PCR; TCRdb stores in-frame clones only, minus some. V, J and clone size are those of that table, while D and trimming were read from the DNA. The sample includes roughly 91,000 clones, about 80% seen only once; the top ten take about 6.5%. The V gene is TRBV9, the J gene TRBJ1-1; D gene uncertain. Sequenced input: peripheral blood. The receptor comes from a man in his 70s with acute or convalescent COVID-19. CDR3 DNA: TGTGCCAGCAGCCCCAACCTTAAACCCGGGGAAGCTTTCTTT. Translating gives CASSPNLKPGEAFF.